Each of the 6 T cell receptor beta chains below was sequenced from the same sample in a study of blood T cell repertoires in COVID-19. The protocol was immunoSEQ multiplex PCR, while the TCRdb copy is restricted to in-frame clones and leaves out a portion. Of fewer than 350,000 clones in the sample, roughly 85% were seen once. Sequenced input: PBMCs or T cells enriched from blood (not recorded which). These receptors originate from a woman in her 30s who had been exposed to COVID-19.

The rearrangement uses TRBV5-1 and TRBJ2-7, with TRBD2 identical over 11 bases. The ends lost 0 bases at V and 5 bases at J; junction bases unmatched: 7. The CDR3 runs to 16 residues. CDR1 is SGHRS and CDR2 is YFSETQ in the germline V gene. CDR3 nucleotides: TGCGCCAGCAGCTTGGCCGTTAGCGGGGGGGCCCACGAGCAGTACTTC. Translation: CASSLAVSGGAHEQYF.

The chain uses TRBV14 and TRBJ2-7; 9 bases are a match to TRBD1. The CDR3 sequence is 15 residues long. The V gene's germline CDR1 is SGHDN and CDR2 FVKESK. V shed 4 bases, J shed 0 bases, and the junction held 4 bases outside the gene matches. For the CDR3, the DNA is TGTGCCAGCAGCCCTTGGACAGGGGTCTCCTACGAGCAGTACTTC. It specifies CASSPWTGVSYEQYF. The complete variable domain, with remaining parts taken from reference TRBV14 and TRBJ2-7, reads EAGVTQFPSHSVIEKGQTVTLRCDPISGHDNLYWYRRVMGKEIKFLLHFVKESKQDESGMPNNRFLAERTGGTYSTLKVQPAELEDSGVYFCASSPWTGVSYEQYFGPGTRLTVT.

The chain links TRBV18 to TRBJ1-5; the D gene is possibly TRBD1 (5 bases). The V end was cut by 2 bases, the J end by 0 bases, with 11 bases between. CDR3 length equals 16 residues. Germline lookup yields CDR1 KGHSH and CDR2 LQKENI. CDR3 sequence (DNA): TGTGCCAGCTCACCATCGGGGGACCTTAGCAATCAGCCCCAGCATTTT. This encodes CASSPSGDLSNQPQHF.

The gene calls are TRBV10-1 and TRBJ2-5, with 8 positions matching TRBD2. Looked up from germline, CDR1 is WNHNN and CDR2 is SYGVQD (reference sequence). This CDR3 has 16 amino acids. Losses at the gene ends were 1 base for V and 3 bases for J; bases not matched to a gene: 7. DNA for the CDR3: TGCGCCAGCAGTGAGTTGAGGACTAGCAGAGAAGAGACCCAGTACTTC. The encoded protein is CASSELRTSREETQYF.

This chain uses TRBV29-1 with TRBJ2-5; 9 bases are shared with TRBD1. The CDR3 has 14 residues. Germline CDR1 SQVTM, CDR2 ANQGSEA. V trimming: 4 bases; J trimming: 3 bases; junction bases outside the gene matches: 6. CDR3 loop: CSVGGQGVKETQYF. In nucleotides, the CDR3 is TGCAGCGTTGGGGGACAGGGTGTTAAAGAGACCCAGTACTTC.

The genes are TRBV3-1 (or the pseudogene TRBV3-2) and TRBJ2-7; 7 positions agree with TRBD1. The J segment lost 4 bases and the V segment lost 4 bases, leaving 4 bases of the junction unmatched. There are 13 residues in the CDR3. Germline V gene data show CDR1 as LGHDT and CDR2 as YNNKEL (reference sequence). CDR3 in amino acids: CASSPGTAYEQYF. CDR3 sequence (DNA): TGTGCCAGCAGCCCCGGGACAGCGTACGAGCAGTACTTC.